This T cell receptor beta chain originates from a study of T-cell reconstitution after alpha-beta-depleted transplantation in children. There are many counts of this clonotype. As yet, its antigen is unknown. The library targeted TCRbeta and was prepared with unique molecular identifiers. TCRdb recomputed calls from the PCR reads with MiXCR, one row per CDR3 protein. In the table there are about 58,000 distinct CDR3 sequences, less than 55% of which are singletons. This CDR3 region has 14 residues. J lost 5 bases, V lost 6 bases, and 8 bases had no gene match. Findings and caveats of the study: Alpha-beta T cells about two months after transplant reportedly derived from several hundred expanded graft clones. By one year post-transplant, T-cell counts and diversity largely arose from T cells that were newly produced. Where some patients showed high TCRbeta diversity at day 60, it came from recipient T cells and thymic progenitors that had survived.

The starting material was PBMCs, mostly from graft donor cells, obtained 360 days after TCRalphabeta/CD19-depleted stem cell transplant. The chain couples TRBV12-3 or TRBV12-4 to TRBJ2-3, with TRBD1 matching over 7 bases. The TCR originated in a male patient younger than 18 who had a stem cell transplant for acute lymphoblastic leukemia, so the T cells may come from the graft donor. In DNA, the CDR3 is TGTGCCAGCAGCCTGACAGGGCCAATAGATACGCAGTATTTT. This encodes CASSLTGPIDTQYF.